What follows is one T cell receptor (beta chain) and its context. Antigen: not known. This sample is drawn from a study of shared clonotypes between healthy human individuals. The study, taken as a whole, reports: The researchers took only blood, and tissue repertoires probably look different.

All donors were healthy HIV-negative adults lacking recent acute infections or vaccinations. Genomic DNA for unsorted samples was obtained from about 90 million PBMCs. CDR3 size: 16 residues. V was pared by 5 bases and J by 2 bases, with 9 bases of the junction left unmatched. Germline values: CDR1 LNHNV, CDR2 YYDKDF (reference sequence). Evenly divided among several immunoSEQ plates was the genomic DNA of each subset. Profiled with immunoSEQ multiplex PCR; TCRdb holds only in-frame clones, not every one. Of 450,000 to 500,000 clones in the sample, more than 65% were seen once. The sequenced sample was PBMCs. The chain has TRBV15 and TRBJ2-3; 8 nucleotides agree with TRBD2. This receptor was taken from a woman aged 35 to 49 in good health. Some clones in this sample may be carry-over from other donors' samples. The CDR3 region is CATSEGVSGITDTQYF. The CDR3 region has the DNA TGTGCCACCAGCGAAGGGGTTAGCGGGATCACAGATACGCAGTATTTT.